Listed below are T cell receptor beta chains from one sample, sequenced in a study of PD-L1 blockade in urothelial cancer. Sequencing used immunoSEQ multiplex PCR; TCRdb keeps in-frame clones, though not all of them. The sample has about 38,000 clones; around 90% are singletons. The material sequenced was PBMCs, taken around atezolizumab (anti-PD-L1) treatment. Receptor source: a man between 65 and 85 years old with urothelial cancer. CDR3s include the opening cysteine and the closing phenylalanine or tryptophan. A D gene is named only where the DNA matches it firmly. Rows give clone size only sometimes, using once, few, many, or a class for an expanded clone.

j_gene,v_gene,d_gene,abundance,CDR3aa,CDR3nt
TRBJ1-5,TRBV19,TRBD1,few,CASSQDRGNQPQHF,TGTGCCAGTAGTCAGGACAGGGGCAATCAGCCCCAGCATTTT
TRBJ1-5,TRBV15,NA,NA,CATRIETDRREGLDQPQHF,TGTGCCACCAGGATCGAAACGGACCGCAGGGAAGGATTGGATCAGCCCCAGCATTTT
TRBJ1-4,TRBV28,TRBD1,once,CASLKQGAREKLFF,TGTGCCAGTCTAAAACAGGGGGCTAGGGAAAAACTGTTTTTT
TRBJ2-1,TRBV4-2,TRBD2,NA,CASSFGTSGRLDEQFF,TGTGCCAGCAGCTTCGGGACTAGCGGGAGGTTGGATGAGCAGTTCTTC
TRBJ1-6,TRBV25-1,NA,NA,CASSDVASSYNSPLHF,TGTGCCAGCAGTGACGTAGCCAGCTCCTATAATTCACCCCTCCACTTT
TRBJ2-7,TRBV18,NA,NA,CASSPRASGRNTYEQYF,TGTGCCAGCTCACCACGGGCGTCTGGGAGGAACACCTACGAGCAGTACTTC
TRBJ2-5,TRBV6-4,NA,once,CASSPPGRGGQETQYF,TGTGCCAGCAGTCCTCCAGGGAGAGGGGGCCAAGAGACCCAGTACTTC
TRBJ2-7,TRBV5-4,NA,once,CASSETQGGEQYF,TGTGCCAGCAGCGAGACCCAGGGGGGCGAGCAGTACTTC
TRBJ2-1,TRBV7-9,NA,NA,CASSTGTEEQFF,TGTGCCAGCAGCACAGGGACGGAAGAGCAGTTCTTC
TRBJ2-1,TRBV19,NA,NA,CASSISELAHQFF,TGTGCCAGTAGTATAAGTGAACTAGCTCACCAGTTCTTC
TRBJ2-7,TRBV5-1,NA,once,CASSDSSYEQYF,TGCGCCAGCTCAGACAGTTCCTACGAGCAGTACTTC
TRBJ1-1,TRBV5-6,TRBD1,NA,CASSLDRGRRDTEAFF,TGTGCCAGCAGCTTGGACAGGGGAAGAAGGGACACTGAAGCTTTCTTT
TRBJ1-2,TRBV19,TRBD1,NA,CASSPPGQIYGYTF,TGTGCCAGTAGCCCTCCGGGACAGATCTATGGCTACACCTTC